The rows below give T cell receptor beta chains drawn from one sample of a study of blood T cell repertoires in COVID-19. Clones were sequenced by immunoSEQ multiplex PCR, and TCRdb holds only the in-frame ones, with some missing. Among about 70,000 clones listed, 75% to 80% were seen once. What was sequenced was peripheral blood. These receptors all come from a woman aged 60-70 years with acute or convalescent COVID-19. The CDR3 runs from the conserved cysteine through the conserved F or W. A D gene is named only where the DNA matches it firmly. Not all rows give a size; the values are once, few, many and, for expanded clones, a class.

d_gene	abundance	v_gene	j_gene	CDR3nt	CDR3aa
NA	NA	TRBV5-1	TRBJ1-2	TGCGCCAGCAGCTTGGACGGAGGGGAGATCTACACCTTC	CASSLDGGEIYTF
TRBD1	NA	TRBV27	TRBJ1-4	TGTGCCAGCACATGGACAGGTTATAATGAAAAACTGTTTTTT	CASTWTGYNEKLFF
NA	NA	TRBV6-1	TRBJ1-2	TGTGCCAGCAGTGAAGTCCGAACGGGAGGCTACACCTTC	CASSEVRTGGYTF
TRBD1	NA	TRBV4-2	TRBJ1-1	TGTGCCAGCAGCCCTGAAGGGGGCGCGAACACTGAAGCTTTCTTT	CASSPEGGANTEAFF
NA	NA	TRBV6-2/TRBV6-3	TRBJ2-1	TGTGCCAGCAGCCCGTCCGGGGGCTCCTACAATGAGCAGTTCTTC	CASSPSGGSYNEQFF
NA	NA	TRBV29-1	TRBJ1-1	TGCAGCGTACTCCGAAGGGGTAGGGACACTGAAGCTTTCTTT	CSVLRRGRDTEAFF
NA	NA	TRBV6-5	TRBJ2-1	TGTGCCAGCAGTTCTATGGGCCCCAATGAGCAGTTCTTC	CASSSMGPNEQFF
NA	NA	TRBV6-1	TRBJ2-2	TGTGCCAGCAGTGCAAAGACAGCGAACACCGGGGAGCTGTTTTTT	CASSAKTANTGELFF
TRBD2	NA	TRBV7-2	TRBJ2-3	TGTGCCAGCAGCTTAGGACGGACTAGCGGGGGGACAGATACGCAGTATTTT	CASSLGRTSGGTDTQYF
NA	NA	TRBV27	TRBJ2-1	TGTGCCAGCAGTTTCGAAGGGGGAGCCTACAATGAGCAGTTCTTC	CASSFEGGAYNEQFF
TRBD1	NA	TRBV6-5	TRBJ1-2	TGTGCCAGCAGTTCCCCAAGGACAGGGCCTAACTATGGCTACACCTTC	CASSSPRTGPNYGYTF
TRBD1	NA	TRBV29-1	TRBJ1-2	TGCAGCGTTGAAGACGGGACAGGATATAACTATGGCTACACCTTC	CSVEDGTGYNYGYTF
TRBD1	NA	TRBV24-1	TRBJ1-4	TGTGCCACCAGTGATATTGACAGGGCTCCTAATGAAAAACTGTTTTTT	CATSDIDRAPNEKLFF
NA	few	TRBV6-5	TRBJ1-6	TGTGCCAGCACAGAAATAGGGGCTACTAATTCACCCCTCCACTTT	CASTEIGATNSPLHF
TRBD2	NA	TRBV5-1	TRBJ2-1	TGCGCCAGCAGCTGGCGATTTACCAAGCGGGGCAGCAATGAGCAGTTCTTC	CASSWRFTKRGSNEQFF
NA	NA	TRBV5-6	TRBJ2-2	TGTGCCAGCAGCCGGACAGGGGAGCTGTTTTTT	CASSRTGELFF
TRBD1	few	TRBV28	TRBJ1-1	TGTGCCAGCAGGCCGACAGGGTACACTGAAGCTTTCTTT	CASRPTGYTEAFF
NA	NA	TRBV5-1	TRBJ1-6	TGCGCCAGCAGCTTAGGACAGCACAGCTCCTATAATTCACCCCTCCACTTT	CASSLGQHSSYNSPLHF
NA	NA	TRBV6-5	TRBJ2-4	TGTGCCAGCAGAGGGGATCTAAACATTCAGTACTTC	CASRGDLNIQYF
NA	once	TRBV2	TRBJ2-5	TGTGCCAGCAGTTTGGGGAGGCCCCCAGGGACCCAGTACTTC	CASSLGRPPGTQYF
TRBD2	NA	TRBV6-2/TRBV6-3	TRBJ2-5	TGTGCCAGCAGTGATTTATCGACGGGGCTAGCGGGGACCCAGTACTTC	CASSDLSTGLAGTQYF
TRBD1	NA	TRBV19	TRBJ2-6	TGTGCCAGTAGTACCCGACAGGGAACCTCTGGGGCCAACGTCCTGACTTTC	CASSTRQGTSGANVLTF
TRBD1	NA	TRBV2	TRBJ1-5	TGTGCCAGCTCCCGGGACAGGGGGTATAGCAATCAGCCCCAGCATTTT	CASSRDRGYSNQPQHF
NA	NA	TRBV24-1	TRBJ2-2	TGTGCCACCAGTGCGGGACTCACCGGGGAGCTGTTTTTT	CATSAGLTGELFF